These 20 T cell receptor beta chains came from one sample sequenced in a study of T cell responses to AZD1222 COVID-19 vaccine. Clones were sequenced by immunoSEQ multiplex PCR, and TCRdb holds only the in-frame ones, with some missing. The table has some 130,000 clones, 70% to 90% seen once. Sequenced material: peripheral blood, taken on day 0 of AZD1222 vaccination. The receptors originated from an adult in good health.

The rearrangement uses TRBV2 and TRBJ1-2; TRBD1 aligns across 7 bases. The length of the CDR3 is 17 residues. V dropped 1 base and J dropped 2; count of bases not matched to a gene: 10. Germline loops: CDR1 SNHLY, CDR2 FYNNEI. The chain's CDR3 is CASSEVRDSQTNYGYTF. DNA of the CDR3: TGTGCCAGCAGTGAAGTGCGGGACAGCCAGACGAACTATGGCTACACCTTC.

The genes are TRBV25-1 and TRBJ1-2, with D perhaps TRBD1 (5 bases). V lost 1 base and J 3 bases, leaving 9 bases between the germline ends. Germline loops: CDR1 MGHDK, CDR2 SYGVNS. This CDR3 has 14 amino acids. The CDR3 spells CASSESAGHYGYTF. CDR3 in DNA: TGTGCCAGCAGTGAATCGGCAGGGCACTATGGCTACACCTTC.

The J gene is TRBJ1-2, the V gene TRBV29-1, with D possibly TRBD1 on 5 matching bases. Looked up from germline, CDR1 is SQVTM and CDR2 is ANQGSEA. Trimming cost V 4 bases and J 0 bases, with 12 bases left between them. The length of the CDR3 is 14 residues. CDR3 nucleotide sequence: TGCAGCGTTGTGGAACAGGTGGCTAACTATGGCTACACCTTC. Amino acids: CSVVEQVANYGYTF. The full variable domain, with the rest looked up from reference TRBV29-1 and TRBJ1-2, is SAVISQKPSRDICQRGTSLTIQCQVDSQVTMMFWYRQQPGQSLTLIATANQGSEATYESGFVIDKFPISRPNLTFSTLTVSNMSPEDSSIYLCSVVEQVANYGYTFGSGTRLTVV.

The gene calls are TRBV10-3 and TRBJ1-1, with D unclear. CDR3 length equals 14 residues. V lost 5 bases and J 8 bases, leaving 18 bases between the germline ends. Germline values: CDR1 ENHRY, CDR2 SYGVKD. The CDR3 protein is CAISSDGARLEAFF. The CDR3 nucleotides are TGTGCCATCAGTTCGGACGGAGCAAGACTGGAAGCTTTCTTT.

J is TRBJ1-1 and V is TRBV28; D remains ambiguous. The CDR3 has 12 amino acids. Germline-derived CDR1 and CDR2 are MDHEN and SYDVKM. V was cut by 2 bases and J by 4 bases, with 5 bases left in between. This CDR3 is CASSLPSTEAFF. The CDR3 DNA reads as TGTGCCAGCAGTTTACCCTCCACTGAAGCTTTCTTT.

The chain is built from TRBV27 and TRBJ1-1; TRBD1 agrees at 12 bases. The germline V gene has CDR1 MNHEY and CDR2 SMNVEV (reference sequence). The CDR3 is 17 amino acids. V lost 6 bases to trimming and J lost 3 bases; unmatched junction nucleotides: 11. CDR3 DNA: TGTGCCAGCAGACTAGGGACAGGGGGCTTTCAGGACACTGAAGCTTTCTTT. As protein: CASRLGTGGFQDTEAFF.

The V gene is TRBV2, the J gene TRBJ1-1; D is unclear. With 3 bases removed from V and 5 bases from J, the gap between germline ends came to 10 bases. CDR1 and CDR2 (germline): SNHLY, FYNNEI. The CDR3 loop spans 13 amino acids. CDR3 loop: CASSDSGRTEAFF. CDR3 coding DNA: TGTGCCAGCAGTGATTCTGGGCGAACTGAAGCTTTCTTT.

This sequence joins TRBV11-2 and TRBJ1-1, with TRBD1 matching 8 bases. The trim removed 6 bases at V and 11 bases at J, leaving 11 bases unmatched. In germline, CDR1 is SGHAT, CDR2 FQNNGV. The CDR3 loop spans 13 amino acids. The CDR3 DNA reads TGTGCCAGCAGTCTCGTTGCGCAGGGGGCTGCTTTCTTT. It is translated as CASSLVAQGAAFF.

The V call is TRBV19, the J call TRBJ2-7; 11 positions agree with TRBD1. The CDR3 runs 15 residues. The ends lost 2 bases at V and 3 bases at J; junction bases unmatched: 3. CDR1 is LNHDA and CDR2 is SQIVND in the germline V gene (reference sequence). The CDR3 sequence is CASSILGTGGYEQYF. CDR3 bases: TGTGCCAGTAGTATATTGGGGACAGGGGGCTACGAGCAGTACTTC.

This sequence joins TRBV15 and TRBJ2-7; weak D call: TRBD1 (5 bases). CDR3 length equals 13 residues. Germline CDR1 reads LNHNV; CDR2 reads YYDKDF (reference sequence). Trimming cost V 3 bases and J 6 bases, with 12 bases left between them. The CDR3 protein is CATSRPHGAEQYF. For the CDR3, the DNA is TGTGCCACCAGCAGGCCCCATGGGGCCGAGCAGTACTTC. Looking up the rest from reference TRBV15 and TRBJ2-7 gives the full variable domain: DAMVIQNPRYQVTQFGKPVTLSCSQTLNHNVMYWYQQKSSQAPKLLFHYYDKDFNNEADTPDNFQSRRPNTSFCFLDIRSPGLGDTAMYLCATSRPHGAEQYFGPGTRLTVT.

The chain is built from TRBV5-1 and TRBJ1-4; 9 bases are shared with TRBD1. Per the germline V gene, CDR1 is SGHRS and CDR2 is YFSETQ. The CDR3 contains 15 residues. The J segment lost 6 bases and the V segment lost 5 bases, leaving 8 bases of the junction unmatched. The CDR3 protein is CASSLTGQGYEKLFF. CDR3 sequence (DNA): TGCGCCAGCAGTCTAACGGGACAGGGATATGAAAAACTGTTTTTT.

The table lists this clone with a count of one. This chain joins TRBV6-6 and TRBJ2-7; TRBD2 agrees at 8 bases. The CDR3 runs 14 residues. Looked up from germline, CDR1 is MNHNY and CDR2 is SVGAGI (reference sequence). The trim removed 7 bases at V and 2 bases at J, leaving 7 bases unmatched. CDR3 protein: CASTPGGVAYEQYF. CDR3 in DNA: TGTGCCAGCACACCGGGGGGGGTTGCCTACGAGCAGTACTTC.

The chain employs TRBV19 and TRBJ2-2; D remains ambiguous. Germline values: CDR1 LNHDA, CDR2 SQIVND (reference sequence). Between the trimmed V and J ends, which lost 3 bases and 7 bases, there was a span of 6 bases. The CDR3 covers 12 residues. In DNA form, the CDR3 reads TGTGCCAGTAGTATTCCCCTCGGGGAGCTGTTTTTT. As protein: CASSIPLGELFF.

The chain couples TRBV3-1 (or the pseudogene TRBV3-2) to TRBJ2-7, with D unclear. CDR1 is LGHDT and CDR2 is YNNKEL in the germline V gene (reference sequence). The CDR3 is 12 residues long. V was cut by 3 bases and J by 5 bases, with 8 bases left in between. In DNA form, the CDR3 reads TGTGCCAGCAGCCAGGATTTTAACGAGCAGTACTTC. It encodes CASSQDFNEQYF.

The rearrangement uses TRBV2 and TRBJ1-5, with D unclear. V was trimmed by 3 bases and J by 11 bases, leaving 11 bases between them. Per germline, CDR1 SNHLY and CDR2 FYNNEI. This CDR3 has 12 amino acids. CDR3 region: CASSERLMAQHF. The CDR3 bases are TGTGCCAGCAGTGAGCGCCTTATGGCCCAGCATTTT.

The chain has TRBV11-2 and TRBJ2-1; D unresolved. The germline CDR1 and CDR2 sequences are SGHAT and FQNNGV. The CDR3 runs 12 residues. Trimming cost V 5 bases and J 4 bases, with 6 bases left between them. CDR3: CASSPTYNEQFF. The CDR3 DNA reads TGTGCCAGCAGCCCCACTTACAATGAGCAGTTCTTC.

The chain combines TRBV6-5 with TRBJ1-3; D ambiguous. The CDR3 loop spans 14 amino acids. The germline CDR1 and CDR2 sequences are MNHEY and SVGAGI. V lost 8 bases, J lost 0 bases, and 11 bases lay in between. CDR3 bases: TGTGCCAGCCGAAGAGGACCCTCTGGAAACACCATATATTTT. Its protein product is CASRRGPSGNTIYF.

The V call is TRBV14, the J call TRBJ1-5; the D is unclear. CDR1 SGHDN and CDR2 FVKESK come from the germline V gene. Trimming pared 7 bases from V and 5 bases from J, leaving 15 bases between. The CDR3 spans 14 residues. This CDR3 is CASNAGRGDQPQHF. In DNA, the CDR3 is TGTGCCAGCAATGCGGGCCGTGGCGATCAGCCCCAGCATTTT.

CDR3 amino acids: CASSLRAFSNQPQHF. The CDR3 bases are TGTGCCAGCAGTCTCAGGGCGTTTAGCAATCAGCCCCAGCATTTT. This chain joins TRBV27 and TRBJ1-5, with D possibly TRBD1 on 5 matching bases. Germline V gives CDR1 MNHEY, CDR2 SMNVEV (reference sequence). CDR3 length: 15 residues. Trimming removed 5 bases at V and 0 bases at J, with 11 bases between.

The chain combines TRBV4-1 with TRBJ1-2; D is possibly TRBD1 (5 bases). Trimming removed 1 base from V and 4 bases from J, with 22 bases in between. The CDR3 sequence is 18 residues long. Germline CDR1 MGHRA, CDR2 YSYEKL. This chain's CDR3 is CASSQVGRLGRRIYGYTF. The CDR3, as DNA: TGCGCCAGCAGCCAAGTTGGGCGGTTGGGACGGAGAATCTATGGCTACACCTTC.